A single sample gave rise to the 15 T cell receptor beta chains below, sequenced in a study of cytomegalovirus exposure and HLA in healthy donors. Amplification used 60 Vbeta primers and 13 Jbeta primers. TCRdb keeps only in-frame clones here, not all; method: immunoSEQ multiplex PCR. The sample has around 230,000 clones; over 60% are singletons. Material for sequencing was PBMCs. The source of these receptors is a male donor in good health and CMV-seronegative.

The V gene is TRBV19, the J gene TRBJ1-4, with 8 bases that match TRBD1. Unmatched junction bases numbered 4, after V lost 6 bases and J lost 4 bases. Germline lookup yields CDR1 LNHDA and CDR2 SQIVND (reference sequence). This CDR3 has 14 amino acids. CDR3 coding DNA: TGTGCCAGTAGCCAACAGGGGGGTAATGAAAAACTGTTTTTT. Translated, it gives CASSQQGGNEKLFF.

The chain is built from TRBV9 and TRBJ2-1, with 10 bases lining up with TRBD2. The V segment lost 2 bases and the J segment 8 bases; nucleotides outside the gene matches: 7. CDR1 and CDR2 from the germline V gene are SGDLS and YYNGEE. The CDR3 sequence is 15 residues long. DNA of the CDR3: TGTGCCAGCAGCGTTAGCGGGAGGATTGACGATGAGCAGTTCTTC. It translates to CASSVSGRIDDEQFF.

This chain uses TRBV25-1 with TRBJ1-1, with 8 positions matching TRBD1. The CDR3 extends over 13 amino acids. Germline V lookup: CDR1 MGHDK, CDR2 SYGVNS. V dropped 3 bases and J dropped 7; count of bases not matched to a gene: 4. DNA for the CDR3: TGTGCCAGCAGTGATCCCGGACAGGGTGAAGCTTTCTTT. Translated, it gives CASSDPGQGEAFF.

V gene TRBV6-1 combines with J gene TRBJ1-1, with D uncertain. V lost 8 bases and J 10 bases, leaving 26 bases between the germline ends. The CDR3 totals 15 residues. CDR1 is MNHNS, CDR2 SASEGT, per germline. CDR3 sequence reads: CASFGGGRGPLVAFF. The CDR3 DNA follows: TGTGCCAGCTTTGGAGGAGGGCGAGGGCCGTTGGTAGCTTTCTTT.

The rearrangement uses TRBV30 and TRBJ2-2; D gene unclear. CDR1 is GTSNPN, CDR2 SVGIG, per germline (reference sequence). The CDR3 contains 15 residues. Trimming took 3 bases from V and 1 from J, leaving 12 bases between them. CDR3 sequence reads: CAWRSITENTGELFF. In nucleotides, the CDR3 is TGTGCCTGGAGGTCTATCACAGAGAACACCGGGGAGCTGTTTTTT.

This clone came up once. The chain uses TRBV15 and TRBJ2-1; maybe TRBD1 (5 bases). Trimming took off 1 base at V and 7 bases at J, with 14 bases between the two ends. The CDR3 runs 15 residues. The V gene's germline CDR1 is LNHNV and CDR2 YYDKDF (reference sequence). The CDR3 sequence: CATSRGGLGSNEQFF. CDR3 sequence (DNA): TGTGCCACCAGCAGAGGGGGCTTAGGATCAAATGAGCAGTTCTTC.

The chain joins TRBV27 to TRBJ2-3; the match to TRBD2 covers 7 bases. With V trimmed by 6 bases and J by 2 bases, 8 bases remained unmatched. The CDR3 consists of 15 residues. Germline assignment: CDR1 MNHEY and CDR2 SMNVEV (reference sequence). DNA for the CDR3: TGTGCCAGCAGCCCTTCTAGCGGAAACACAGATACGCAGTATTTT. Translating it yields CASSPSSGNTDTQYF.

This chain uses TRBV5-6 with TRBJ1-1; D gene ambiguous. V shed 0 bases and J shed 3 bases, with 9 bases lying between them. There are 14 residues in the CDR3. Germline CDR1 reads SGHDT; CDR2 reads YYEEEE. DNA for the CDR3: TGTGCCAGCAGCTTGGACGGCACAGACACTGAAGCTTTCTTT. Translated: CASSLDGTDTEAFF. Drawing the rest from reference TRBV5-6 and TRBJ1-1, the complete variable domain is DAGVTQSPTHLIKTRGQQVTLRCSPKSGHDTVSWYQQALGQGPQFIFQYYEEEERQRGNFPDRFSGHQFPNYSSELNVNALLLGDSALYLCASSLDGTDTEAFFGQGTRLTVV.

This clone was seen just once. This chain joins TRBV12-5 and TRBJ2-3, with 7 bases that match TRBD2. CDR1 is LGHNT, CDR2 FRNRAP, per germline. CDR3 length: 14 residues. V lost 3 bases and J lost 4; bases outside the gene matches: 4. CDR3 sequence (DNA): TGTGCTAGTGGTTTCACGACTAGCCCAGATACGCAGTATTTT. Encoded protein: CASGFTTSPDTQYF.

The chain is built from TRBV19 and TRBJ2-7; 8 positions agree with TRBD1. The length of the CDR3 is 13 residues. Trimming at V came to 8 bases and at J to 2 bases, leaving 5 bases not matched to a gene. In germline, CDR1 is LNHDA, CDR2 SQIVND (reference sequence). The CDR3 DNA follows: TGTGCCAGTCTGGACAGGGAGACCTACGAGCAGTACTTC. It translates to CASLDRETYEQYF.

This clone was seen only once. V and J are TRBV5-6 and TRBJ2-2, with D perhaps TRBD1 (6 bases). The CDR3 spans 18 residues. Per the germline V gene, CDR1 is SGHDT and CDR2 is YYEEEE. V dropped 0 bases and J dropped 0 bases, with 15 bases sitting between them. In DNA, the CDR3 is TGTGCCAGCAGCTTGGTTGCAGGGGCAACCTCGAACACCGGGGAGCTGTTTTTT. It translates to CASSLVAGATSNTGELFF.

In this sample, this clone turned up a few times. V is TRBV5-1 and J is TRBJ2-2; D not resolved. Germline CDR1 SGHRS, CDR2 YFSETQ. The CDR3 runs 15 residues. The V and J ends lost 0 bases and 0 bases respectively, with 6 bases between them. The CDR3 sequence is CASSLELANTGELFF. The DNA for the CDR3 is TGCGCCAGCAGCTTGGAGCTTGCGAACACCGGGGAGCTGTTTTTT.

The chain joins TRBV30 to TRBJ1-2; D is perhaps TRBD1 (5 bases). There are 13 residues in the CDR3. With 3 bases removed from V and 3 bases from J, the gap between germline ends came to 11 bases. The V gene's germline CDR1 is GTSNPN and CDR2 SVGIG (reference sequence). CDR3 sequence reads: CAWRGGSYYGYTF. The CDR3, as DNA: TGTGCCTGGAGGGGGGGGTCATACTATGGCTACACCTTC.

This clone was observed a handful of times. The chain's CDR3 is CATGEAYEQYF. The DNA for the CDR3 is TGTGCCACGGGGGAGGCCTACGAGCAGTACTTC. The chain recombines TRBV11-1 with TRBJ2-7, with TRBD2 as a possible D gene (6 bases). Germline CDR1 and CDR2: SGHAT and FQDESV (reference sequence). Trimming stripped 10 bases from V and 2 bases from J, with 9 bases between. The CDR3 is 11 amino acids.

The genes are TRBV11-3 and TRBJ2-1; perhaps TRBD2 as D (5 bases). The CDR3 covers 16 residues. The germline gives CDR1 SGHNT, CDR2 YENEEA. Trimming took off 4 bases at V and 1 base at J, with 14 bases between the two ends. The CDR3 loop reads CASSSRGKGSYNEQFF. For the CDR3, the DNA is TGTGCCAGCAGCTCCCGGGGTAAAGGATCCTACAATGAGCAGTTCTTC.